The T cell receptor beta chain under discussion was sequenced for a study of OX40 agonist ivuxolimab in advanced cancers. Trimming left V 1 base short and J 2 bases short, with 15 bases between. This CDR3 has 16 residues. From germline, CDR1 is MNHEY and CDR2 SMNVEV (reference sequence). Clones were sequenced by immunoSEQ multiplex PCR, and TCRdb holds only the in-frame ones, with some missing. The table has about 86,000 clones, about 89% seen once; the top ten hold more than 8.5%. The source material was CD4+ or CD8+ T cells sorted from blood, sampled in a trial of the OX40 agonist ivuxolimab. The chain is built from TRBV27 and TRBJ2-7; D remains unclear. This receptor was identified in an adult with an advanced solid tumor such as melanoma, head and neck, liver or kidney cancer. CDR3 sequence (DNA): TGTGCCAGCAGTTTATTGGCAGGACGGACGACCTACGAGCAGTACTTC. This translates into CASSLLAGRTTYEQYF.